This T cell receptor beta chain was recorded in a study of human T cells and chemical hapten exposure. From germline, CDR1 is MNHEY and CDR2 SVGAGI. The CDR3 has 15 amino acids. V was trimmed by 3 bases and J by 1 base, leaving 11 bases between them. A single record per CDR3 protein comes from TCRdb applying MiXCR to the RACE reads. The sample yields more than 250,000 distinct CDR3 sequences, more than 6.5% seen once. The sample's time point: pre-sensitization, week 0. Stated treatment: therapeutic diphenylcyclopropenone sensitization with weekly scalp DPC. The specimen comprised whole blood, sampled in connection with sensitization to the hapten diphenylcyclopropenone (DPC). The chain recombines TRBV6-5 with TRBJ2-3, with D possibly being TRBD1 or TRBD2 (6 bases each). The TCR comes from a woman in her forties with alopecia areata. Some clones in this sample may be carry-over from other donors' samples. The CDR3 region is CASSYYGGRTDTQYF. CDR3 nucleotides: TGTGCCAGCAGTTATTATGGGGGGCGCACAGATACGCAGTATTTT.